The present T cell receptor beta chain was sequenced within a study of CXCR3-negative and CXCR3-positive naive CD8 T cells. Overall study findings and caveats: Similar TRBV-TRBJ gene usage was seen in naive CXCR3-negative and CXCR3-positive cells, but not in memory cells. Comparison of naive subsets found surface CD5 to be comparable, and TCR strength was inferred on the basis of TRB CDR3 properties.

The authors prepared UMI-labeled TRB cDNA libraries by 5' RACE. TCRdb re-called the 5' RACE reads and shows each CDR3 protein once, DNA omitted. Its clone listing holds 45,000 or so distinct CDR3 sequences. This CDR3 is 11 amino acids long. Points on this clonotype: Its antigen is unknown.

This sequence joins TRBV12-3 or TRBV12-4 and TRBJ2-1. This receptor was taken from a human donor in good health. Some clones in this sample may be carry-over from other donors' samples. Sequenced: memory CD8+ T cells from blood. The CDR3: CASSVSNEQFF.